The present T cell receptor (beta chain) was sequenced within a study of radiotherapy plus CTLA-4 blockade in lung cancer. The repertoire was sequenced with immunoSEQ multiplex PCR; TCRdb's copy has only in-frame clones and lacks some. Of some 80,000 clones in the sample, approximately 80% are singletons; the top ten hold approximately 0.8%. The starting material was peripheral blood, obtained from a patient treated with radiotherapy plus ipilimumab. The receptor was isolated from a human donor with non-small cell lung cancer who had stable disease on radiotherapy plus ipilimumab.

The DNA for the CDR3 is TGTGCCAGCAGTACGAACACTGAAGCTTTCTTT. It translates to CASSTNTEAFF. The V gene is TRBV6-5, the J gene TRBJ1-1; unclear D gene. The CDR3 is made up of 11 amino acids. V was cut by 5 bases and J by 1 base, with 2 bases left in between. CDR1 and CDR2 (germline): MNHEY, SVGAGI.